This is a list of T cell receptor beta chains from one sample in a study of blood T cell repertoires in COVID-19. Sequencing was performed with immunoSEQ multiplex PCR; in TCRdb, only in-frame clones are kept and a portion is missing. Among around 93,000 clones, 77% were seen once, and the ten largest hold approximately 10%. Source material: peripheral blood. The receptors originated from a woman of 80 years or more with acute or convalescent COVID-19. The CDR3 runs from the conserved cysteine through the conserved F or W. A D gene is named only where the DNA matches it firmly. A clone size is listed for some rows: how often the clone was seen (once, few, many), or a class if it is expanded.

-,-,TRBV12-5,17,TRBJ1-5,TGTGCTAGTGGTTTGCACGGCGGGGACTCAAGCAATCAGCCCCAGCATTTT,CASGLHGGDSSNQPQHF
-,-,TRBV27,13,TRBJ1-2,TGTGCCAGCAGTTTGTCCCAAGGGGGTGGCTACACCTTC,CASSLSQGGGYTF
-,few,TRBV5-8,14,TRBJ1-4,TGTGCCAGCAGCATGACAGCAACTAATGAAAAACTGTTTTTT,CASSMTATNEKLFF
-,-,TRBV24-1,14,TRBJ1-1,TGTGCCACCAGTGATGGGCACCAGAACACTGAAGCTTTCTTT,CATSDGHQNTEAFF
TRBD2,-,TRBV19,15,TRBJ2-5,TGTGCCAGTAGTACCCAATTGAGTGCCGGGGGGTCCCAGTACTTC,CASSTQLSAGGSQYF
-,-,TRBV27,15,TRBJ2-5,TGTGCCAGCAGTCCCGCCGGATTAGCAGGGGAGACCCAGTACTTC,CASSPAGLAGETQYF
TRBD2,-,TRBV30,11,TRBJ2-1,TGTGCCTGGAGTCTAGCGGAAGAGCAGTTCTTC,CAWSLAEEQFF
-,-,TRBV5-4,14,TRBJ2-5,TGTGCCAGCAGCTCGCAGGGGTACCAAGAGACCCAGTACTTC,CASSSQGYQETQYF
-,-,TRBV5-1,15,TRBJ1-4,TGCGCCAGCAGCAAGGGACTCCCGGGCGACGAAAAACTGTTTTTT,CASSKGLPGDEKLFF
-,-,TRBV7-2,13,TRBJ2-7,TGTGCCAGCAGCCCACTCGTCCCCCCCGAGCAGTACTTC,CASSPLVPPEQYF
TRBD2,-,TRBV2,17,TRBJ2-3,TGTGCCAGCAGATGGACTAGCGGGAGGGTTAGCACAGATACGCAGTATTTT,CASRWTSGRVSTDTQYF
-,-,TRBV6-6,13,TRBJ2-7,TGTGCCCCTGAGAGAAATGATACTAACGAGCAGTACTTC,CAPERNDTNEQYF
-,few,TRBV2,17,TRBJ1-2,TGTGCCAGCAGCTATACCCAATCCGGGTCTCTAAGGAAAGGCTACACCTTC,CASSYTQSGSLRKGYTF
TRBD2,once,TRBV5-6,13,TRBJ2-1,TGTGCCAGCAGCTTGGCTAGCGGGGTTGAGCAGTTCTTC,CASSLASGVEQFF
-,-,TRBV5-4,15,TRBJ1-2,TGTGCCAGCAGCTTGCAGGGGATGGTTCCTGATGGCTACACCTTC,CASSLQGMVPDGYTF
TRBD1,-,TRBV5-5,17,TRBJ1-5,TGTGCCAGCAGCGCGGGACAGGCCATAGCTAGCAATCAGCCCCAGCATTTT,CASSAGQAIASNQPQHF
-,few,TRBV12-3/TRBV12-4,13,TRBJ1-2,TGTGCCAGCAGCTCGGACAGTAACTATGGCTACACCTTC,CASSSDSNYGYTF
TRBD1,once,TRBV5-1,13,TRBJ2-7,TGCGCCAGCAGCACACAGGGGGGCTACGAGCAGTACTTC,CASSTQGGYEQYF
TRBD2,-,TRBV2,11,TRBJ2-7,TGTGCCGGGACTAGCGGCTACGAGCAGTACTTC,CAGTSGYEQYF
-,-,TRBV28,11,TRBJ1-2,TGTGCCAGCAGGGCGGACTATGGCTACACCTTC,CASRADYGYTF
TRBD2,-,TRBV9,15,TRBJ2-1,TGTGCCAGCCGTCCTACGGGGGGGCCTTTCAATGAGCAGTTCTTC,CASRPTGGPFNEQFF
TRBD1,-,TRBV11-2,18,TRBJ1-2,TGTGCCAGCAGCTCAAGCGGCTCAGGGCAGGGGGTTTTATATGGCTACACCTTC,CASSSSGSGQGVLYGYTF
-,many,TRBV5-6,14,TRBJ1-2,TGTGCCAGCAGCAAGCGAGGGGGGGCCTATGGCTACACCTTC,CASSKRGGAYGYTF
TRBD1,few,TRBV4-2,17,TRBJ2-7,TGTGCCAGCAGCCAAGAGGCCGGGACAGCTCCCTCCTACGAGCAGTACTTC,CASSQEAGTAPSYEQYF